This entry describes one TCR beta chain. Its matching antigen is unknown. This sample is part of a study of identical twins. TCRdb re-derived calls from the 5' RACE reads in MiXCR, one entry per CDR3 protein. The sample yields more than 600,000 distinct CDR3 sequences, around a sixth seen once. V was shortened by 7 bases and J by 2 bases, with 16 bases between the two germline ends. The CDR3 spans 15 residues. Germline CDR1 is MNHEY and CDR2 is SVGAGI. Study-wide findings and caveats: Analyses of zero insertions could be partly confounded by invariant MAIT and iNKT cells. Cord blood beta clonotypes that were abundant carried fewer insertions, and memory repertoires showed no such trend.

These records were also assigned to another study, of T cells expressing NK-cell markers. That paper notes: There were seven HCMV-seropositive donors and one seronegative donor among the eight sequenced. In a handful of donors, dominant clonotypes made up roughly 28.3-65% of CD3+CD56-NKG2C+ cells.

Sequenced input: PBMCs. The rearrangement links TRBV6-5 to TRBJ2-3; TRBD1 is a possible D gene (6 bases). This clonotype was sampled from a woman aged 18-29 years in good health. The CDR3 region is CASISGTRTTDTQYF. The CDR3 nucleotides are TGTGCCAGCATTTCAGGGACAAGGACCACAGATACGCAGTATTTT.